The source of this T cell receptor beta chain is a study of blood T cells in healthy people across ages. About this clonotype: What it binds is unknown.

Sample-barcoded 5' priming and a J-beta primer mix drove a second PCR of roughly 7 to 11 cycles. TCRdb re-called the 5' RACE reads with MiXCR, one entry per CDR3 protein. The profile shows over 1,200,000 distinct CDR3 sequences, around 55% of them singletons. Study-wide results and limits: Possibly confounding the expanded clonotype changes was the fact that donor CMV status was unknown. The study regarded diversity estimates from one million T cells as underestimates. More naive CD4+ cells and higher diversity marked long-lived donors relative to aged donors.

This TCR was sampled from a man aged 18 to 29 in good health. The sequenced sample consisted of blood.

The CDR3 region has the DNA TGTGCCAGCAGCGACAGGGGGACCGGTCAGCCCCAGCATTTT. Its translation is CASSDRGTGQPQHF. V usage is TRBV6-1 and J usage is TRBJ1-5; TRBD1 agrees at 9 bases. Germline assignment: CDR1 MNHNS and CDR2 SASEGT. CDR3 size: 14 residues. The junction had 6 bases not matched to a gene; V was cut back by 6 bases and J by 6 bases.